This note documents a single T cell receptor (beta chain) sequence. What antigen it recognizes has not been identified. Per-nucleotide qualities are absent, and no much larger clonotype sits a single base away. This specimen belongs to a study of T-cell memory formation after mild COVID-19 (dated by TCRdb to the early 2020s). Some background on the complete study: TCR sequence clusters from the two donors were largely donor specific. In a couple of donors, T-cell clones that expanded and contracted after mild COVID-19 were tracked by sequencing TCRalpha and TCRbeta repertoires over time. Two young, previously healthy adult volunteers, one female and one male, were included in the cohort.

Ficoll-Paque density gradient centrifugation was used to isolate PBMCs. From its cysteine to its phenylalanine, the CDR3 spans 13 amino acids. Only CDR3 DNA is held: 39 bases, read in frame from base 1. CDR1 and CDR2, per the germline V gene, are SGHRS and YFSETQ. Deletion took 7 bases off V and 4 bases off J, with a span of 11 bases between the germline ends. Data came from an Illumina NovaSeq 6000. TCRalpha and TCRbeta cDNA libraries were built by 5'RACE with constant-segment primers, adding sample barcodes and unique molecular identifiers. RNA was extracted from every sample with Trizol reagent. The libraries were amplified in two PCR steps, and the second step added a second sample barcode and Illumina TruSeq adapters. The libraries were sequenced on an Illumina NovaSeq using 2 x 150 bp paired-end reads. The authors' pipeline ran thus. Reads were demultiplexed and collapsed into UMI-guided consensus sequences with migec v1.2.7. Using mixcr v2.1.11, UMI consensuses were aligned to TRA and TRB V and J templates and then assembled into clonotypes. A clonotype was counted as expanded or contracted only when both edgeR and NoisET called the clonotype significant, with the noise models trained on biological replicates. edgeR calls used a false discovery rate-adjusted p below 0.01 and a log2 fold-change threshold of 1. As an exploratory analysis of dynamics, max-normalized trajectories of the 1000 most abundant clonotypes were examined by PCA with hierarchical clustering. Separately sequenced CD4+ and CD8+ repertoires were used to assign a CD4 or CD8 phenotype to each responding clone. TCRdb reran the public reads through fastp at Q25 and MiXCR, keeping productive beta chains. Rows are combined by CDR3 protein, so each entry shows the most common genes and DNA. The V and J calls shown here were made by TCRdb, not taken from the authors' results. The sample table records about 350,000 distinct CDR3 sequences; around 28% of these occur just once. In total, the top ten clones hold roughly 13% of the sample.

Findings and caveats that apply to the study as a whole: The study included only a couple of mild cases, and larger cohorts that include severe cases with pre-infection samples were judged to be necessary. Contracting CD4+ clones were found mainly in CM and EM memory subsets, while CD8+ clones were enriched in EMRA. Some responding clones were detected in pre-infection memory, suggesting pre-existing cross-reactive memory T cells joined the SARS-CoV-2 response. SARS-CoV-2 specificity was not confirmed for the second-wave clones peaking on day 37. Clones contracting from day 15 to 85 had balanced CD4/CD8 phenotypes, while a second wave expanding from day 15 to 37 was biased towards CD4+.

The TCR originated in an adult woman who had mild COVID-19 (a few samples of this study predate the infection). The sample titles of this study are shuffled in the database, so cell type and time point are left out; the donor was told from shared clones. Sequenced sample: PBMCs or a T cell subset sorted from them (not recorded which). Recombination linked TRBV5-1 to TRBJ2-2; TRBD2 might be the D gene, on 7 matching bases. The nucleotides read TGCGCCAGCCGGGGGGCCACCACCGGGGAGCTGTTTTTT. It specifies CASRGATTGELFF.